One sample yielded the 32 T cell receptor beta chains listed below, sequenced in a study of regulatory T cells in long-lasting Graves disease. Building of the TCR beta libraries involved iRepertoire HTBI primers and Arm-PCR of CDR3 regions. Each CDR3 protein is one row after TCRdb ran MiXCR on the multiplex PCR reads. The sample carries 540,000 or so distinct CDR3 sequences, approximately 13% recorded once. The sample's time point: newly diagnosed GD, antithyroid drugs for less than 3 months. Extracted PBMC RNA gave rise to the TCR library. These data were likewise used in another study, on T cells in Graves' hyperthyroidism and ophthalmopathy.

The sample was peripheral blood mononuclear cells (PBMCs), taken at new diagnosis, from a patient treated with antithyroid drugs. All receptors derive from a man aged 30 to 39 with Graves disease.

The chain recombines TRBV5-1 with TRBJ1-6; unclear D gene. This CDR3 spans 17 amino acids. Trimming removed 1 base from V and 0 bases from J, with 11 bases in between. CDR1 SGHRS and CDR2 YFSETQ come from the germline V gene. The CDR3 loop reads CASSLIGQSSYNSPLHF. CDR3 nucleotide sequence: TGCGCCAGCAGCTTGATAGGGCAGAGCTCCTATAATTCACCCCTCCACTTT. Supplemented by reference TRBV5-1 and TRBJ1-6, the full variable domain reads KAGVTQTPRYLIKTRGQQVTLSCSPISGHRSVSWYQQTPGQGLQFLFEYFSETQRNKGNFPGRFSGRQFSNSRSEMNVSTLELGDSALYLCASSLIGQSSYNSPLHFGNGTRLTVT.

The rearrangement uses TRBV6-1 and TRBJ2-1; TRBD1 matches at 8 bases. The CDR3 sequence is 15 residues long. V lost 3 bases, J lost 7 bases, and 8 bases stayed unmatched. Germline V gives CDR1 MNHNS, CDR2 SASEGT. CDR3 sequence (DNA): TGTGCCAGCAGTGACCGGCAGGGGGCGTCGAATGAGCAGTTCTTC. Translation: CASSDRQGASNEQFF.

This clonotype was counted ten times or more. V and J are TRBV20-1 and TRBJ2-1; D might be TRBD2 (6 bases). V lost 6 bases and J lost 6, with 12 bases in between. Germline V lookup: CDR1 DFQATT, CDR2 SNEGSKA (reference sequence). CDR3 length: 12 residues. The CDR3 reads CSAIGGTNEQFF. The CDR3, as DNA: TGCAGTGCCATTGGCGGGACCAATGAGCAGTTCTTC.

The chain recombines TRBV4-3 with TRBJ1-4; D is uncertain. CDR1 and CDR2 from the germline V gene are LGHNA and YSLEER. Trimming pared 0 bases from V and 11 bases from J, leaving 7 bases between. There are 12 residues in the CDR3. The DNA for the CDR3 is TGCGCCAGCAGCCAAGAGGGATGGAAACTGTTTTTT. This translates into CASSQEGWKLFF.

This clonotype was observed at least ten times. This chain links TRBV12-3 or TRBV12-4 with TRBJ2-7; D call uncertain. This CDR3 spans 11 amino acids. Trimming removed 2 bases at V and 12 bases at J, with 11 bases between. The DNA of the CDR3 is TGTGCCAGCAGTTTACTAGGGCAATGGTACTTC. Translating it yields CASSLLGQWYF.

This clonotype was picked up a small number of times. The rearrangement joins TRBV19 to TRBJ2-1; TRBD2 matches at 7 bases. Germline assignment: CDR1 LNHDA and CDR2 SQIVND (reference sequence). This CDR3 spans 16 amino acids. The J segment lost 1 base and the V segment lost 4 bases, leaving 7 bases of the junction unmatched. CDR3 residues: CASSKRGGISYNEQFF. In nucleotides, the CDR3 is TGTGCCAGTAGTAAGCGGGGTGGGATATCCTACAATGAGCAGTTCTTC.

This clonotype was counted at least ten times. This chain connects TRBV24-1 to TRBJ1-5, with D perhaps TRBD1 (6 bases). Trimming left V 9 bases short and J 0 bases short, with 14 bases between. CDR1 and CDR2 (germline): KGHDR, SFDVKD. The CDR3 sequence is 15 residues long. For the CDR3, the DNA is TGTGCCACCGCCGGGTCGGGGGCTAGCAATCAGCCCCAGCATTTT. Amino acid sequence: CATAGSGASNQPQHF.

Ten or more counts support this clonotype. V is TRBV29-1 and J is TRBJ1-1; possibly TRBD1 for D (5 bases). This CDR3 is built from 12 residues. V was trimmed by 7 bases and J by 0 bases, leaving 9 bases between them. Germline V gene data show CDR1 as SQVTM and CDR2 as ANQGSEA. The CDR3 DNA reads as TGCAGCGGGGGGTCCGTGAACACTGAAGCTTTCTTT. This sequence encodes CSGGSVNTEAFF.

This chain uses TRBV12-3 or TRBV12-4 with TRBJ2-1; D might be TRBD2 (5 bases). CDR3 size: 15 residues. The V end was cut by 2 bases, the J end by 3 bases, with 11 bases between. Written as DNA, the CDR3 is TGTGCCAGCAGTTTAAGGCGGGTCCTCTACAATGAGCAGTTCTTC. The encoded protein is CASSLRRVLYNEQFF.

Note on this clonotype: This may stem from a read error, because a much larger clone lies one nucleotide away. The V call is TRBV7-2, the J call TRBJ2-1; 10 nucleotides match TRBD2. The CDR3 covers 15 residues. Germline assignment: CDR1 SGHTA and CDR2 FQGNSA. The CDR3 coding sequence is TGTGCCAACAGCATATTAGCGGGAGGCCGCAATGAGCAGTTCTTC. Protein product: CANSILAGGRNEQFF.

This clonotype was recorded many times. The gene calls are TRBV5-8 and TRBJ1-5; TRBD1 matches at 8 bases. Germline V gene lookup returns CDR1 SGHTS and CDR2 YDEGEE. This CDR3 is 14 amino acids long. Germline trimming cut 5 bases from V and 4 bases from J; bases unmatched to any gene: 5. CDR3 nucleotides: TGTGCCAGCAGGCGGGGACAGGTAAATCAGCCCCAGCATTTT. Protein: CASRRGQVNQPQHF. Full variable domain (rest looked up from reference TRBV5-8 and TRBJ1-5): EAGVTQSPTHLIKTRGQQATLRCSPISGHTSVYWYQQALGLGLQFLLWYDEGEERNRGNFPPRFSGRQFPNYSSELNVNALELEDSALYLCASRRGQVNQPQHFGDGTRLSIL.

This clonotype occurred a few times. The junction departs from the called germline gene at one end, perhaps through a read error. The chain carries TRBV27 and TRBJ1-1; possible D gene TRBD1, 5 bases. CDR1 MNHEY and CDR2 SMNVEV come from the germline V gene (reference sequence). The CDR3 runs to 14 residues. CDR3 loop: CASGLLGPFTEAFF. The DNA for the CDR3 is TGTGCCAGCGGTTTATTGGGGCCCTTCACTGAAGCTTTCTTT.

This clonotype occurred many times. The genes are TRBV20-1 and TRBJ2-3; 7 bases agree with TRBD2. The CDR3 runs 14 residues. V lost 1 base to trimming and J lost 6 bases; unmatched junction nucleotides: 7. Germline V gene lookup returns CDR1 DFQATT and CDR2 SNEGSKA (reference sequence). The CDR3 coding sequence is TGCAGTGCTAGAGCAGGCGGGAGTCTTGATACGCAGTATTTT. The encoded protein is CSARAGGSLDTQYF.

Only a few counts were recorded for this clonotype. This chain uses TRBV7-3 with TRBJ1-2; no clear D. The germline V gene encodes CDR1 SGHTA and CDR2 FQGTGA. The CDR3 has 15 residues. Trimming took off 2 bases at V and 0 bases at J, with 10 bases between the two ends. DNA for the CDR3: TGTGCCAGCAGCTTATTCGCGGCTACTAACTATGGCTACACCTTC. This translates into CASSLFAATNYGYTF.

This clonotype was counted between two and nine times. V usage is TRBV7-9 and J usage is TRBJ2-2; TRBD1 agrees at 9 bases. The J segment lost 5 bases and the V segment lost 5 bases, leaving 9 bases of the junction unmatched. CDR1 SEHNR and CDR2 FQNEAQ come from the germline V gene (reference sequence). The CDR3 spans 16 residues. CDR3 sequence: CASSVWGTGRTGELFF. The CDR3 bases are TGTGCCAGCAGCGTTTGGGGGACAGGGCGGACCGGGGAGCTGTTTTTT.

On this clonotype itself: The junction does not match germline at one end; this may be a read error. This sequence joins TRBV29-1 and TRBJ2-1; D not resolved. The germline V gene has CDR1 SQVTM and CDR2 ANQGSEA. The CDR3 consists of 15 residues. CDR3 sequence reads: CSLEGPLQAYNEQFF. In DNA, the CDR3 is TGCAGCCTTGAAGGACCCTTGCAAGCCTACAATGAGCAGTTCTTC.

This clonotype was seen many times. J is TRBJ2-6 and V is TRBV27; D ambiguous. V was clipped by 3 bases and J by 2 bases, with 8 bases between them. This CDR3 has 15 amino acids. The germline gives CDR1 MNHEY, CDR2 SMNVEV (reference sequence). The CDR3 loop reads CASSFRNTGANVLTF. The CDR3 region has the DNA TGTGCCAGCAGTTTCAGGAATACTGGGGCCAACGTCCTGACTTTC. Filled out from reference TRBV27 and TRBJ2-6, the complete variable domain reads EAQVTQNPRYLITVTGKKLTVTCSQNMNHEYMSWYRQDPGLGLRQIYYSMNVEVTDKGDVPEGYKVSRKEKRNFPLILESPSPNQTSLYFCASSFRNTGANVLTFGAGSRLTVL.

This clonotype was seen ten or more times. This chain uses TRBV28 with TRBJ2-1; D is unclear. Looked up from germline, CDR1 is MDHEN and CDR2 is SYDVKM. The CDR3 is 16 residues long. V lost 5 bases and J lost 5, with 19 bases in between. The CDR3 is CASSPSQPGKHNEQFF. The CDR3 DNA is TGTGCCAGCAGTCCCTCCCAGCCCGGAAAGCACAATGAGCAGTTCTTC.

The chain links TRBV19 to TRBJ1-5; 7 nucleotides align to TRBD1. Germline CDR1 is LNHDA and CDR2 is SQIVND (reference sequence). V shed 6 bases, J shed 2 bases, and the junction held 10 bases outside the gene matches. The CDR3 has 16 amino acids. CDR3 in DNA: TGTGCCAGTAGCCAACAGGGGACGACTGGCAATCAGCCCCAGCATTTT. Its translation: CASSQQGTTGNQPQHF. The full variable domain, rest sourced from reference TRBV19 and TRBJ1-5, is DGGITQSPKYLFRKEGQNVTLSCEQNLNHDAMYWYRQDPGQGLRLIYYSQIVNDFQKGDIAEGYSVSREKKESFPLTVTSAQKNPTAFYLCASSQQGTTGNQPQHFGDGTRLSIL.

This clonotype was detected many times. The genes are TRBV6-5 and TRBJ1-1; D perhaps matches TRBD1 (5 bases). This CDR3 is 15 amino acids long. Trimming cost V 2 bases and J 1 base, with 11 bases left between them. CDR1 MNHEY and CDR2 SVGAGI come from the germline V gene. The CDR3 bases are TGTGCCAGCAGTTACCCCCGACAGACGAACACTGAAGCTTTCTTT. Encoded protein: CASSYPRQTNTEAFF.

This clonotype was seen many times. The rearrangement joins TRBV5-1 to TRBJ2-1; 12 nucleotides line up with TRBD2. This CDR3 is built from 15 residues. The germline V gene has CDR1 SGHRS and CDR2 YFSETQ. The trim removed 2 bases at V and 8 bases at J, leaving 5 bases unmatched. The CDR3 nucleotides read TGCGCCAGCAGCTTTCGCCTAGCGGGAGGGGATGAGCAGTTCTTC. Translation gives CASSFRLAGGDEQFF.

The sample holds many counts of this clonotype. The V and J genes are TRBV10-3 and TRBJ2-3; 8 bases align to TRBD1. Trimming took 4 bases from V and 2 from J; bases not matched to a gene: 5. The CDR3 is made up of 15 amino acids. CDR1 is ENHRY and CDR2 is SYGVKD in the germline V gene. The CDR3 sequence is CAISGTGSDTDTQYF. The CDR3 coding sequence is TGTGCCATCAGTGGGACAGGGAGTGACACAGATACGCAGTATTTT.

This clonotype turned up a few times. The genes are TRBV6-1 and TRBJ2-3, with TRBD2 matching 16 bases. Losses at the gene ends were 11 bases for V and 2 bases for J; bases not matched to a gene: 4. There are 15 residues in the CDR3. Per germline, CDR1 MNHNS and CDR2 SASEGT. In DNA, the CDR3 is TGTGCCTCGGGACTAGCGGGAGGGTACACAGATACGCAGTATTTT. This translates into CASGLAGGYTDTQYF.

This clonotype was picked up a small number of times. The chain links TRBV6-5 to TRBJ2-5; D not certain. Germline CDR1 reads MNHEY; CDR2 reads SVGAGI. Trimming took off 2 bases at V and 14 bases at J, with 18 bases between the two ends. The CDR3 covers 13 residues. The CDR3 nucleotides read TGTGCCAGCAGTTACGAGTTGGGCAGCAAAGCATACTTC. It encodes CASSYELGSKAYF.

This clonotype was detected many times. This chain connects TRBV11-2 to TRBJ2-5; D gene uncertain. The CDR3 length is 13 residues. CDR1 is SGHAT and CDR2 is FQNNGV in the germline V gene. V was cut by 5 bases and J by 4 bases, with 11 bases left in between. The CDR3 DNA reads as TGTGCCAGCAGCACTGGATTGAGAGAGACCCAGTACTTC. Its protein is CASSTGLRETQYF.

The sample holds many counts of this clonotype. V usage is TRBV10-3 and J usage is TRBJ1-1; tentative D call: TRBD1 (6 bases). The CDR3 loop spans 17 amino acids. V gave up 3 bases and J gave up 1 base, with 18 bases separating them. CDR1 and CDR2 from the germline V gene are ENHRY and SYGVKD. CDR3 residues: CAISDLWGWTENTEAFF. Written as DNA, the CDR3 is TGTGCCATCAGTGACTTATGGGGTTGGACAGAGAACACTGAAGCTTTCTTT.

In this sample, this clonotype turned up many times. The rearrangement links TRBV30 to TRBJ2-5; TRBD2 is a possible D gene (5 bases). The CDR3 consists of 14 residues. The germline CDR1 and CDR2 sequences are GTSNPN and SVGIG (reference sequence). Trimming removed 0 bases at V and 5 bases at J, with 13 bases between. The CDR3 DNA reads TGTGCCTGGAGTGTACAGCGGCTAGTGGAGACCCAGTACTTC. Encoded protein: CAWSVQRLVETQYF.

V usage is TRBV5-6 and J usage is TRBJ2-5, with TRBD2 identical over 11 bases. The germline V gene has CDR1 SGHDT and CDR2 YYEEEE. The CDR3 extends over 14 amino acids. Trimming cost V 0 bases and J 12 bases; bases outside gene matches: 7. CDR3 region: CASSLGLAGPTEYF. CDR3 bases: TGTGCCAGCAGCTTGGGACTAGCGGGACCGACGGAGTACTTC.

To note about this clonotype: Mismatch with germline at one junction end may stem from a read error. The chain carries TRBV7-9 and TRBJ2-1, with TRBD2 matching 11 bases. The CDR3 contains 17 residues. The germline CDR1 and CDR2 sequences are SEHNR and FQNEAQ (reference sequence). CDR3 protein: CASSLGTSGPTYNEQSF. The DNA of the CDR3 is TGTGCCAGCAGCTTAGGGACTAGCGGGCCTACTTACAATGAGCAGTCCTTC.

This clonotype came up many times. The chain uses TRBV5-1 and TRBJ2-7; TRBD2 aligns across 7 bases. Germline values: CDR1 SGHRS, CDR2 YFSETQ. The CDR3 covers 15 residues. Germline trimming cut 0 bases from V and 3 bases from J; bases unmatched to any gene: 6. This CDR3 is CASSLAGGSYYEQYF. As DNA, the CDR3 is TGCGCCAGCAGCTTGGCTGGCGGGAGTTACTACGAGCAGTACTTC.

Only a few counts were recorded for this clonotype. This chain connects TRBV14 to TRBJ2-2; TRBD2 matches at 9 bases. The CDR3 sequence is 14 residues long. Germline-derived CDR1 and CDR2 are SGHDN and FVKESK. J was trimmed by 7 bases and V by 4 bases; bases with no gene match: 4. CDR3 in DNA: TGTGCCAGCAGCCCCCTAGCGGGAAGCGGGGAGCTGTTTTTT. It encodes CASSPLAGSGELFF.

The gene calls are TRBV5-1 and TRBJ2-7, with 7 nucleotides matching TRBD1. This CDR3 is 12 amino acids long. The germline V gene encodes CDR1 SGHRS and CDR2 YFSETQ. The trim removed 6 bases at V and 2 bases at J, leaving 2 bases unmatched. The CDR3 region has the DNA TGCGCCAGCAAAGGGACAGCCTACGAGCAGTACTTC. Its translation: CASKGTAYEQYF.